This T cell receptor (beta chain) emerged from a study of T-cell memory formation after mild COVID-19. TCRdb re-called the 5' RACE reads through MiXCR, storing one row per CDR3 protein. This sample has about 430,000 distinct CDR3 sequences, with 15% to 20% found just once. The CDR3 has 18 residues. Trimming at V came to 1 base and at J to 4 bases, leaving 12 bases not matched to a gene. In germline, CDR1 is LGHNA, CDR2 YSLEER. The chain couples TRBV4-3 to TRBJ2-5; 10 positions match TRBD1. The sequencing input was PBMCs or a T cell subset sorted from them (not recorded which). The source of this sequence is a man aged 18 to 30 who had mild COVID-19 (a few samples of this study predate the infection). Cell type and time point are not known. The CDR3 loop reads CASSQGTYGTGVRETQYF. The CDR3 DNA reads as TGCGCCAGCAGCCAAGGGACTTACGGGACAGGGGTTCGAGAGACCCAGTACTTC.